Below are 23 T cell receptor beta chains sequenced from a single sample in a study of shared clonotypes between healthy human individuals. Sequencing used immunoSEQ multiplex PCR; TCRdb keeps in-frame clones, though not all of them. The profile shows roughly 1 million clones, 75% to 85% of them singletons. The sample comprised memory CD4+ T cells from PBMCs. Subset specified: CD45RA-negative fraction. Receptors originate from a man between 18 and 35 years old in good health. Some clones in this sample may be carry-over from other donors' samples.

The chain joins TRBV5-1 to TRBJ2-3; TRBD2 agrees at 10 bases. CDR3 size: 17 residues. Trimming cost V 2 bases and J 1 base; bases outside gene matches: 7. The germline CDR1 and CDR2 sequences are SGHRS and YFSETQ. This CDR3 reads CASSLNPGTSGTDTQYF. In DNA form, the CDR3 reads TGCGCCAGCAGCTTAAACCCCGGGACTAGCGGCACAGATACGCAGTATTTT.

The rearrangement joins TRBV7-2 to TRBJ2-7; D is ambiguous. CDR3 length: 15 amino acids. Per germline, CDR1 SGHTA and CDR2 FQGNSA. The germline V and J ends were trimmed by 5 bases and 1 base, with 15 bases remaining between them. The CDR3 DNA is TGTGCCAGCAGCCTATCTAATGTAGGATCCTACGAGCAGTACTTC. It translates to CASSLSNVGSYEQYF.

The genes are TRBV5-1 and TRBJ1-4, with D possibly TRBD1 on 6 matching bases. The germline V gene encodes CDR1 SGHRS and CDR2 YFSETQ. Trimming took 0 bases from V and 8 from J, leaving 11 bases between them. The CDR3 is 14 amino acids. CDR3 in DNA: TGCGCCAGCAGCTTGGACGGGGGCGTAGAAAAACTGTTTTTT. Protein: CASSLDGGVEKLFF.

V and J are TRBV28 and TRBJ2-3, with TRBD1 matching 10 bases. The germline gives CDR1 MDHEN, CDR2 SYDVKM. J was trimmed by 6 bases and V by 4 bases; bases with no gene match: 10. The CDR3 covers 16 residues. In DNA form, the CDR3 reads TGTGCCAGCAGTTATAGGGACAGGGGCAAGGTGGATACGCAGTATTTT. Translated: CASSYRDRGKVDTQYF.

The chain carries TRBV25-1 and TRBJ2-1; 7 bases are a match to TRBD2. V trimming: 2 bases; J trimming: 0 bases; junction bases outside the gene matches: 4. CDR1 MGHDK and CDR2 SYGVNS come from the germline V gene. The CDR3 totals 16 residues. The CDR3 sequence: CASSESGGSSYNEQFF. The DNA for the CDR3 is TGTGCCAGCAGTGAAAGTGGCGGGAGCTCCTACAATGAGCAGTTCTTC.

Details on this clone: This may be a read error: a much more frequent sequence differs by one nucleotide. The chain carries TRBV5-4 and TRBJ1-2, with TRBD1 matching over 8 bases. V lost 2 bases to trimming and J lost 4 bases; unmatched junction nucleotides: 1. The CDR3 length is 13 residues. The germline gives CDR1 SGHNT, CDR2 YYREEE (reference sequence). CDR3 region: CASSLDRGYGYTF. The CDR3 DNA reads as TGTGCCAGCAGCTTAGACAGGGGCTATGGCTACACCTTC.

J is TRBJ2-5 and V is TRBV11-2; no clear D gene. The end of the DNA aligns better with TRBJ2-7, so the J call may be wrong. Per the germline V gene, CDR1 is SGHAT and CDR2 is FQNNGV. The length of the CDR3 is 16 residues. For the CDR3, the DNA is TGTGCCAGCAGCTTAGATGAAGGCGCCTTACTTTACGAGCAGTACTTC. This encodes CASSLDEGALLYEQYF.

This rearrangement joins TRBV5-6 to TRBJ2-5; D is perhaps TRBD2 (6 bases). V shed 3 bases and J shed 2 bases, with 11 bases lying between them. The V gene's germline CDR1 is SGHDT and CDR2 YYEEEE. The CDR3 length is 14 residues. Here the CDR3 DNA reads TGTGCCAGCAGCTACGGGACTTTACAAGAGACCCAGTACTTC. Protein sequence: CASSYGTLQETQYF.

In nucleotides, the CDR3 is TGTGCCAGTCTTCCGGGACAGGGATATGGCTACACCTTC. Its translation: CASLPGQGYGYTF. The chain recombines TRBV28 with TRBJ1-2; TRBD1 aligns across 9 bases. This CDR3 comprises 13 residues. The germline CDR1 and CDR2 sequences are MDHEN and SYDVKM. J lost 5 bases, V lost 9 bases, and 7 bases had no gene match.

This clone was detected only a few times. The chain is built from TRBV23-1 and TRBJ2-2; D is perhaps TRBD2 (5 bases). TRBV23-1 is designated an ORF whose function remains uncertain. The CDR3 runs to 12 residues. V was trimmed by 6 bases and J by 5 bases, leaving 7 bases between them. This CDR3 is CASSRGTGELFF. In DNA form, the CDR3 reads TGCGCCAGCAGCCGCGGGACCGGGGAGCTGTTTTTT.

CDR3 coding DNA: TGTGCCAGCAACGAACAGGGCTTGGGCAAAAACATTCAGTACTTC. Its protein product is CASNEQGLGKNIQYF. V is TRBV19 and J is TRBJ2-4, with D possibly being TRBD1 (6 bases). Trimming pared 9 bases from V and 3 bases from J, leaving 18 bases between. In germline, CDR1 is LNHDA, CDR2 SQIVND (reference sequence). The CDR3 sequence is 15 residues long. The variable domain in full, with the rest retrieved from reference TRBV19 and TRBJ2-4, is DGGITQSPKYLFRKEGQNVTLSCEQNLNHDAMYWYRQDPGQGLRLIYYSQIVNDFQKGDIAEGYSVSREKKESFPLTVTSAQKNPTAFYLCASNEQGLGKNIQYFGAGTRLSVL.

The chain links TRBV7-9 to TRBJ1-1; D might be TRBD1 (5 bases). V lost 1 base to trimming and J lost 3 bases, with 9 bases between them. The V gene's germline CDR1 is SEHNR and CDR2 FQNEAQ (reference sequence). The CDR3 consists of 14 residues. CDR3 DNA: TGTGCCAGCAGCTTAGGTTCGGGGGACACTGAAGCTTTCTTT. As protein: CASSLGSGDTEAFF.

CDR3 sequence (DNA): TGTGCCAGCACTGGCGGGGCGGGGGCTTACGAGCAGTACTTC. Its translation is CASTGGAGAYEQYF. V usage is TRBV2 and J usage is TRBJ2-7, with D possibly matching TRBD2 (7 bases). V gave up 7 bases and J gave up 4 bases, with 17 bases separating them. CDR1 SNHLY and CDR2 FYNNEI come from the germline V gene. The CDR3 is made up of 14 amino acids.

The chain combines TRBV5-1 with TRBJ2-7; D possibly corresponds to TRBD1 (6 bases). The germline CDR1 and CDR2 sequences are SGHRS and YFSETQ. Trimming took off 7 bases at V and 0 bases at J, with 11 bases between the two ends. The CDR3 length is 13 residues. The CDR3 reads CASGLDSSYEQYF. For the CDR3, the DNA is TGCGCCAGCGGACTGGACAGCTCCTACGAGCAGTACTTC.

This chain uses TRBV7-2 with TRBJ2-7, with 14 nucleotides matching TRBD2. V was clipped by 1 base and J by 6 bases; unmatched bases: 5. The CDR3 sequence is 16 residues long. The germline V gene encodes CDR1 SGHTA and CDR2 FQGNSA. For the CDR3, the DNA is TGTGCCAGCAGCTTAGAAGGGACTAGCGGGAGTCGCGAGCAGTACTTC. Protein sequence: CASSLEGTSGSREQYF.

In DNA, the CDR3 is TGTGCCAGCAGCTTAAAGCTACTAGTGGGAGAGCAGTTCTTC. Translation: CASSLKLLVGEQFF. This rearrangement joins TRBV7-2 to TRBJ2-1; perhaps TRBD2 as D (5 bases). The V end was cut by 2 bases, the J end by 10 bases, with 15 bases between. The germline V gene has CDR1 SGHTA and CDR2 FQGNSA. The CDR3 spans 14 residues.

The chain recombines TRBV7-6 with TRBJ2-7, with D perhaps matching TRBD1 (6 bases). V gave up 5 bases and J gave up 3 bases, with 17 bases separating them. The CDR3 runs 15 residues. CDR1 SGHVS and CDR2 FNYEAQ come from the germline V gene. CDR3: CASSLFGTTDYEQYF. For the CDR3, the DNA is TGTGCCAGCAGCCTATTCGGGACAACCGACTACGAGCAGTACTTC.

The chain is built from TRBV14 and TRBJ1-2, with TRBD1 identical over 7 bases. CDR1 is SGHDN, CDR2 FVKESK, per germline. The CDR3 sequence is 15 residues long. J was trimmed by 1 base and V by 2 bases; bases with no gene match: 4. Here the CDR3 reads CASSQRQGRNYGYTF. As DNA, the CDR3 is TGTGCCAGCAGCCAAAGACAGGGACGTAACTATGGCTACACCTTC.

This clone was observed a handful of times. The rearrangement joins TRBV5-1 to TRBJ1-3, with 8 positions matching TRBD1. The CDR3 loop spans 16 amino acids. V was clipped by 3 bases and J by 0 bases; unmatched bases: 5. Looked up from germline, CDR1 is SGHRS and CDR2 is YFSETQ. The CDR3 reads CASSSGTGRSGNTIYF. CDR3 nucleotide sequence: TGCGCCAGCAGCTCGGGGACAGGACGCTCTGGAAACACCATATATTTT.

This sequence joins TRBV11-2 and TRBJ2-1, with 9 bases fitting TRBD2. The CDR3 runs 19 residues. Germline V gene sequence: CDR1 SGHAT, CDR2 FQNNGV. V was clipped by 3 bases and J by 7 bases; unmatched bases: 19. The CDR3 loop is CASSLTLPYGASGENEQFF. CDR3 nucleotides: TGTGCCAGCAGCTTGACCCTGCCCTACGGGGCTAGCGGGGAGAATGAGCAGTTCTTC.

This clone was seen just once. The chain joins TRBV11-2 to TRBJ2-1, with a weak D call TRBD2 (6 bases). CDR1 SGHAT and CDR2 FQNNGV come from the germline V gene. The germline V and J ends were trimmed by 3 bases and 6 bases, with 9 bases remaining between them. CDR3 length equals 13 residues. The CDR3, as DNA: TGTGCCAGCAGCTTGCTGGGGGGCAATGAGCAGTTCTTC. Residues: CASSLLGGNEQFF.

Note on this clone: Just one base apart from a much larger clone, this may be a read error. This specimen includes other DNA sequences encoding the same CDR3. This chain joins TRBV28 and TRBJ2-7; maybe TRBD1 (5 bases). Per germline, CDR1 MDHEN and CDR2 SYDVKM. This CDR3 is built from 13 residues. CDR3 amino acids: CASSFAGYGEQYF. CDR3 nucleotide sequence: TGTGCCAGCAGTTTTGCAGGGTACGGCGAGCAGTATTTC.

The chain joins TRBV29-1 to TRBJ1-1; maybe TRBD1 (6 bases). Germline values: CDR1 SQVTM, CDR2 ANQGSEA. V lost 3 bases, J lost 7 bases, and 12 bases lay in between. This CDR3 spans 12 amino acids. CDR3 region: CSVDGGAGEAFF. The CDR3 DNA sequence: TGCAGCGTTGACGGGGGCGCGGGTGAAGCTTTCTTT.